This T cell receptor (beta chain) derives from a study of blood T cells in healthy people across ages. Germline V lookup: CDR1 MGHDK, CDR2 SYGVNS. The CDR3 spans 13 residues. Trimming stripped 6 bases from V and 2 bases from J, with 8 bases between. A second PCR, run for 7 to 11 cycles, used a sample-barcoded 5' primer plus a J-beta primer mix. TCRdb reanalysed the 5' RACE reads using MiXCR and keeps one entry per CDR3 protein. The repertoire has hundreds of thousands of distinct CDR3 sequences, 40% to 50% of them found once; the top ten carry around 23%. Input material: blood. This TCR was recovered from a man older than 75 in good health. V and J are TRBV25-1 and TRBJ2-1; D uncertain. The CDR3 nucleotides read TGTGCCAGCAGGGACGGTCCCTACAATGAGCAGTTCTTC. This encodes CASRDGPYNEQFF.